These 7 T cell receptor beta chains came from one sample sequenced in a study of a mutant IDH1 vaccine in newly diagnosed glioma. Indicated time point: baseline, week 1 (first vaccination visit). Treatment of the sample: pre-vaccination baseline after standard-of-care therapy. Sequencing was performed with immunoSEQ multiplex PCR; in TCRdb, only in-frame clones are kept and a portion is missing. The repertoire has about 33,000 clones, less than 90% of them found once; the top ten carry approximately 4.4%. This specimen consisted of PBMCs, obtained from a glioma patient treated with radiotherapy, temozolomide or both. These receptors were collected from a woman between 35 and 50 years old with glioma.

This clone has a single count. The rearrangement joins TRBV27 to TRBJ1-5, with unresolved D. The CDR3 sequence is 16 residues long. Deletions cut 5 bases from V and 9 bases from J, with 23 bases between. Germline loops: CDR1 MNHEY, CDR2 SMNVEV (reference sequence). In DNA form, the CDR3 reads TGTGCCAGCAGTCCCCAACAGACGGAAAAAGCCGTGCCCCAGCATTTT. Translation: CASSPQQTEKAVPQHF.

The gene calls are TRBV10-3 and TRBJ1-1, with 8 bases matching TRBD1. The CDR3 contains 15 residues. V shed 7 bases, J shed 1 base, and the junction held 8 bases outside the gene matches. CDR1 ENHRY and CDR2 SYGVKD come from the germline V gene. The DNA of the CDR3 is TGTGCCATCACAGAGACAGGGGCGTCGAACACTGAAGCTTTCTTT. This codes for CAITETGASNTEAFF.

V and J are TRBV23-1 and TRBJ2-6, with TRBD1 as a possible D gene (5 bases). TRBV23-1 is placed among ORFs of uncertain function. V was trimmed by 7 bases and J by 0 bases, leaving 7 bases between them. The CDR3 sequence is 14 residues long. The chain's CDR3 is CASTQDSGANVLTF. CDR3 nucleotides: TGCGCCAGCACACAGGACTCTGGGGCCAACGTCCTGACTTTC.

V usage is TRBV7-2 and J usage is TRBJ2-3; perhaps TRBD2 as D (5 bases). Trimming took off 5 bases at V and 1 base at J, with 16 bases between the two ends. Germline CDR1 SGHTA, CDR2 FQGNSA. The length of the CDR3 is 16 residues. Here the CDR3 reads CASSPKRDYRTDTQYF. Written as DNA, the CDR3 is TGTGCCAGCAGCCCCAAGCGAGACTACCGCACAGATACGCAGTATTTT.

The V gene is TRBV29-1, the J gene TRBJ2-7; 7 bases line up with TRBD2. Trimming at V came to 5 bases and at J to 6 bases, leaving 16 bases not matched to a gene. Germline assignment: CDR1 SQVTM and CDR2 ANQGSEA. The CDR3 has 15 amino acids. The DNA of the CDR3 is TGCAGCGTTACAGAACGAGCGGGATCGGTTTTCGAGCAGTACTTC. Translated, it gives CSVTERAGSVFEQYF.

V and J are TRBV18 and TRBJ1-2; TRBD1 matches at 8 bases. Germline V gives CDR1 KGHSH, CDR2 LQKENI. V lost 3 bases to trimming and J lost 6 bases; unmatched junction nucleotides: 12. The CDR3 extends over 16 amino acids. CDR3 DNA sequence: TGTGCCAGCTCACCCCTTCTGGACAGGGCCCCGGATGGCTACACCTTC. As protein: CASSPLLDRAPDGYTF.

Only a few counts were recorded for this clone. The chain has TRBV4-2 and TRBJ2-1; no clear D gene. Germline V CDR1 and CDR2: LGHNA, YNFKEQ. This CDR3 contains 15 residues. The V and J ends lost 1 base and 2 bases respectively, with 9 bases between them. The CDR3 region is CASSQGLQAYNEQFF. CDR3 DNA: TGTGCCAGCAGCCAAGGACTTCAAGCCTACAATGAGCAGTTCTTC.